Listed below are T cell receptor beta chains from one sample, sequenced in a study of blood T cell repertoires in COVID-19. Method: immunoSEQ multiplex PCR; TCRdb's copy keeps in-frame clones and lacks some. The table includes under 80,000 clones, 85% detected once. The sequenced sample was peripheral blood. The origin of the receptors is a man between 65 and 85 years old with acute or convalescent COVID-19. Each CDR3 is given with its conserved first and last residue. The D gene is left open where the match is weak. Clone size is not always given. Where it is, it says once, few, many or a class for expanded clones.

>-|TRBD1|TRBJ2-1|TRBV6-5
TGTGCCAGCAGTCGGACGGGACAGTCCTACAATGAGCAGTTCTTC
CASSRTGQSYNEQFF
>-|-|TRBJ2-3|TRBV28
TGTGCCAGCAGTCGGTCAGGGAGGCCAGATACGCAGTATTTT
CASSRSGRPDTQYF
>-|-|TRBJ2-5|TRBV7-2
TGTGCCAGCAGTCCCGCGGGGGCCCGGGAGACCCAGTACTTC
CASSPAGARETQYF
>-|TRBD1|TRBJ2-6|TRBV2
TGTGCCAGCGGCCGGGACAGCGGCTCTGGGGCCAACGTCCTGACTTTC
CASGRDSGSGANVLTF
>-|TRBD1|TRBJ2-6|TRBV5-1
TGCGCCAGCAGCTTTCTCGGACAGGGGTCTGGGGCCAACGTCCTGACTTTC
CASSFLGQGSGANVLTF
>-|-|TRBJ1-3|TRBV21-1
TGTGCCAGCAGCAAACGGGAGGGATTAGCCCCAAGGGATTTT
CASSKREGLAPRDF
>once|-|TRBJ1-5|TRBV18
TGTGCCAGCTCACCAGGCCCCAATCAGCCCCAGCATTTT
CASSPGPNQPQHF
>-|TRBD2|TRBJ2-3|TRBV4-1
TGCGCCAGCAGCCAAGAACAGGGACTAGCGGGGGGAGATACGCAGTATTTT
CASSQEQGLAGGDTQYF
>-|TRBD1|TRBJ1-2|TRBV18
TGTGCCAGCTCACCGGGGACAGCAAATAACTATGGCTACACCTTC
CASSPGTANNYGYTF
>-|-|TRBJ2-7|TRBV5-1
TGCGCCAGCAGCTTAAGGGGGATGGCCTACGAGCAGTACTTC
CASSLRGMAYEQYF
>-|TRBD2|TRBJ2-5|TRBV5-4
TGTGCCAGCAGCAGAGGGACTAGCGGGGGGGGAGAGACCCAGTACTTC
CASSRGTSGGGETQYF
>-|TRBD1|TRBJ2-7|TRBV5-1
TGCGCCAGCAGCCCGAGTGGGACAGGAGACGGGTACTTC
CASSPSGTGDGYF
>once|-|TRBJ2-3|TRBV5-5
TGTGCCAGCAGCTTGGGCGGGGCAGATACGCAGTATTTT
CASSLGGADTQYF
>-|-|TRBJ2-7|TRBV28
TGTGCCAGCAGTTTATGGCGGTCCCAAGCAACCTACGAGCAGTACTTC
CASSLWRSQATYEQYF
>-|TRBD1|TRBJ1-2|TRBV12-3/TRBV12-4
TGTGCCAGCAGTTCCGGGGACAGGGCTGGCTACACCTTC
CASSSGDRAGYTF
>-|TRBD1|TRBJ1-1|TRBV5-6
TGTGCCAGCAGCTTGGCCAGGGGGCTGGACACTGAAGCTTTCTTT
CASSLARGLDTEAFF
>-|-|TRBJ1-4|TRBV18
TGTGCCAGCTCACCAAATTTCGGACAGACTGCAACTAATGAAAAACTGTTTTTT
CASSPNFGQTATNEKLFF
>-|TRBD2|TRBJ2-3|TRBV7-8
TGTGCCAGCAGCTTAGGTCGGACTAGCGGGGATACGCAGTATTTT
CASSLGRTSGDTQYF
>-|-|TRBJ2-7|TRBV18
TGTGCCAGCTCACCGGGGGGACGAGCCTACGAGCAGTACTTC
CASSPGGRAYEQYF
>few|TRBD1|TRBJ1-3|TRBV10-1
TGCGCCAGCAGTGCGGGACAGTCTGGAAACACCATATATTTT
CASSAGQSGNTIYF
>-|-|TRBJ1-1|TRBV19
TGTGCCACTCTAAAGACCCCCGAGGTTGAAGCTTTCTTT
CATLKTPEVEAFF
>-|-|TRBJ1-2|TRBV6-6
TGTGCCACCTCCCCAGGGGCCTCCTATGGCTACACCTTC
CATSPGASYGYTF